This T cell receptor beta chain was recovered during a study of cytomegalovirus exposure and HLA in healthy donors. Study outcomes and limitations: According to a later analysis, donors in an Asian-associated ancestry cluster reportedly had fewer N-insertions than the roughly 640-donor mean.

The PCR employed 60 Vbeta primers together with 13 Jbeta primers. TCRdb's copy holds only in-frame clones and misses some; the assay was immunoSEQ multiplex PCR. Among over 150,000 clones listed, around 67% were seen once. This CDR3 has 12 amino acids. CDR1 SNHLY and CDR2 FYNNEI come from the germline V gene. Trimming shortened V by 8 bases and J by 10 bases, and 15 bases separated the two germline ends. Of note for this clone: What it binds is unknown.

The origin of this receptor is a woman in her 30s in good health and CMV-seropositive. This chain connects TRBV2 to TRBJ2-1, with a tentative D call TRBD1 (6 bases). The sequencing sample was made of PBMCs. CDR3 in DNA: TGTGCCAGCTCCCACCCTGGGACAGAGCAGTTCTTC. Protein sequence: CASSHPGTEQFF.